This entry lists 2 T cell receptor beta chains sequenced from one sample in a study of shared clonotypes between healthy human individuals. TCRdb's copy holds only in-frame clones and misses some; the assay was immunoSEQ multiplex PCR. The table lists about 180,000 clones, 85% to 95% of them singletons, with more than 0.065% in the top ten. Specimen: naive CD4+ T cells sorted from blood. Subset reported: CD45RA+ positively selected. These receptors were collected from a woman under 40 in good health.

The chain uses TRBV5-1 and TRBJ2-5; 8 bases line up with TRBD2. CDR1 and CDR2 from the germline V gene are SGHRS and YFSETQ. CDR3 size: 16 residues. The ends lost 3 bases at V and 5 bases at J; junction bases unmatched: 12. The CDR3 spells CASSSGYLAGGETQYF. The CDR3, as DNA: TGCGCCAGCAGCTCCGGGTACCTAGCGGGTGGCGAGACCCAGTACTTC.

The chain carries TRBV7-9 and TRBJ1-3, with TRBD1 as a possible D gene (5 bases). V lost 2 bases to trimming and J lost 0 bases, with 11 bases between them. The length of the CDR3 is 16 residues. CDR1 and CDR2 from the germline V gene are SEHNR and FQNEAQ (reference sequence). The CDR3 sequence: CASSLRAGPSGNTIYF. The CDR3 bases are TGTGCCAGCAGCTTAAGGGCAGGGCCCTCTGGAAACACCATATATTTT.